This T cell receptor beta chain was sequenced during a study of blood T cells in healthy people across ages. Those donating, healthy Caucasian individuals from Russia, were aged roughly 6 to 90. The study isolated at least 7 million PBMCs from each sample. On this clonotype itself: Its antigen is undetermined.

Study-wide points: Researchers said unsorted PBMCs prevented a conclusive naive versus antigen-experienced comparison. Long-lived and aged donors differed, with more naive CD4+ cells and higher diversity in the long-lived.

The second PCR ran about 7 to 12 cycles with a sample-barcoded 5' primer and J-beta primers. TCRdb analysed the 5' RACE reads with MiXCR anew, one entry per CDR3 protein. The repertoire consists of 800,000 to 950,000 distinct CDR3 sequences, with around 46% occurring once and the leading ten covering 13%. CDR3 size: 15 residues. CDR1 is MNHEY, CDR2 SVGEGT, per germline. The trim removed 7 bases at V and 6 bases at J, leaving 13 bases unmatched. Material for sequencing was blood. The receptor was derived from a man aged 25 to 40 in good health. V usage is TRBV6-2 or TRBV6-3 and J usage is TRBJ2-3; TRBD2 aligns across 7 bases. DNA of the CDR3: TGTGCCAGCATCAACCCGACCGGGGGGACGGATACGCAGTATTTT. As protein: CASINPTGGTDTQYF.